This entry is about one T cell receptor beta chain. This may come from a read error, since a much larger clone is one base off. Measured with immunoSEQ multiplex PCR; TCRdb has only the in-frame clones, and not every one. The table records 40,000 to 50,000 clones, just over 70% of them present only once. The data were taken from a study of control samples from healthy donors and cancer patients. Germline CDR1 reads MNHEY; CDR2 reads SVGAGI. The CDR3 sequence is 12 residues long. The sequence was obtained from a male donor with melanoma. Sequencing input: formalin-fixed, paraffin-embedded tissue. The V and J genes are TRBV6-5 and TRBJ2-2; perhaps D is TRBD1 or TRBD2 (5 bases each). This CDR3 is CATQLGAGKLFF. The CDR3 DNA reads as TGTGCCACCCAACTAGGGGCCGGGAAGCTGTTTTTT.